A few counts support the clone carrying this T cell receptor beta chain. The target antigen is unknown. The sample belongs to a study of blood T cells in healthy people across ages. Study-wide findings and caveats: With unsorted PBMCs, a conclusive comparison of naive versus antigen-experienced cells was not possible.

Together with a sample-barcoded 5' primer, a J-beta primer mix was included in a second PCR lasting roughly 6 to 12 cycles. MiXCR, applied by TCRdb to the 5' RACE reads, yields one record per CDR3 protein. The sample lists some 930,000 distinct CDR3 sequences; 25% to 30% were seen once. With 4 bases removed from V and 5 bases from J, the gap between germline ends came to 14 bases. The CDR3 contains 14 residues. Germline loops: CDR1 SQVTM, CDR2 ANQGSEA. Every donor contributed 7.5 to 10 milliliters of peripheral blood by blood draw. Another study also made use of these data, one on T cells of mothers and their children. In that study: All extracted RNA went into cDNA synthesis, roughly 1.5 ug per 15 ul. Detection of persistent microchimeric T cell clones did not occur.

This chain links TRBV29-1 with TRBJ2-2; D is perhaps TRBD1 (7 bases). The TCR sequence derives from a woman between 35 and 50 years old in good health. Input material: blood. As DNA, the CDR3 is TGCAGCGTTGGGCACAGGGGAGGAACCGGGGAGCTGTTTTTT. It specifies CSVGHRGGTGELFF.